The rows below give T cell receptor beta chains drawn from one sample of a study of blood T cell repertoires in COVID-19. Clones were read by immunoSEQ multiplex PCR, and TCRdb kept only the in-frame ones, dropping some. The table shows 300,000 to 450,000 clones, with approximately 81% occurring only once. The sequenced sample consisted of peripheral blood. These receptor sequences come from a woman between 18 and 30 years old with acute or convalescent COVID-19. Each CDR3 is given with its conserved first and last residue. A D gene is named only where the DNA matches it firmly. A row's size may be missing; if present it is once, few, many or a size class.

size	D	V	J	DNA	CDR3
.	.	TRBV6-1	TRBJ1-5	TGTGCCAGCAGTGAGGACAGAAGCAATCAGCCCCAGCATTTT	CASSEDRSNQPQHF
.	TRBD1	TRBV10-3	TRBJ1-2	TGTGCCATGACCGGGACAGGGAATGGCTACACCTTC	CAMTGTGNGYTF
.	.	TRBV27	TRBJ1-6	TGTGCCAGCAGTTTATCCAGACGGGGGGGGGAATATGATTCACCCCTCCACTTT	CASSLSRRGGEYDSPLHF
once	.	TRBV3-1/TRBV3-2	TRBJ2-7	TGTGCCAGCAGGGTATCAGGGAGGTACGAGCAGTACTTC	CASRVSGRYEQYF
.	TRBD1	TRBV5-1	TRBJ2-1	TGCGCCAGCAGCTTCCGGGGACAGGGGAATTCCTACAATGAGCAGTTCTTC	CASSFRGQGNSYNEQFF
.	.	TRBV11-3	TRBJ1-1	TGTGCCAGCAGCTGGCCGGGGGAGGGGAACACTGAAGCTTTCTTT	CASSWPGEGNTEAFF
.	.	TRBV4-2	TRBJ2-6	TGTGCCAGCAGCCCCCAGGGTCAGGGGGGCCCTCGAGCCAACGTCCTGACTTTC	CASSPQGQGGPRANVLTF
once	.	TRBV28	TRBJ1-1	TGTGCCAGCAACCTACAGAGCTTGAACACTGAAGCTTTCTTT	CASNLQSLNTEAFF
.	.	TRBV11-2	TRBJ2-7	TGTGCCAGCAGCTTGGGATACGACAGCCTTTACTACGAGCAGTACTTC	CASSLGYDSLYYEQYF
.	.	TRBV30	TRBJ1-1	TGTGCCTTAGGGGATAACACTGAAGCTTTCTTT	CALGDNTEAFF
.	TRBD2	TRBV5-6	TRBJ2-2	TGTGCCAGCAGCTTATATAGCGGGAGGGACACCGGGGAGCTGTTTTTT	CASSLYSGRDTGELFF
.	.	TRBV7-9	TRBJ1-2	TGTGCCAGCAGCCCCTTCAGGGGCGCCTTC	CASSPFRGAF
.	TRBD1	TRBV28	TRBJ1-2	TGTGCCAGCAGTCCACAGCAGGGGGTTTGGAACTATGGCTACACCTTC	CASSPQQGVWNYGYTF
.	TRBD2	TRBV5-1	TRBJ2-1	TGCGCCAGCAGCCAAGACAGGGACTGGACTAGCGGTTACAATGAGCAGTTCTTC	CASSQDRDWTSGYNEQFF
.	TRBD1	TRBV18	TRBJ1-2	TGTGCCAGCTCACCATACGGGACAGACGCTAACTATGGCTACACCTTC	CASSPYGTDANYGYTF
.	.	TRBV5-6	TRBJ2-3	TGTGCCAGCAGCTTGCCCAGGGGCCCCACAGATACGCAGTATTTT	CASSLPRGPTDTQYF
once	TRBD1	TRBV10-3	TRBJ1-1	TGTGCCACCGTGACAGGGGAGGGTTTTGGAGGGGCCACTGAAGCTTTCTTT	CATVTGEGFGGATEAFF
.	TRBD1	TRBV24-1	TRBJ1-5	TGTGCCACCAGTGATCCTCGAGACAGGGAGTGGAATCAGCCCCAGCATTTT	CATSDPRDREWNQPQHF
.	.	TRBV2	TRBJ2-7	TGTGCCAGCAGCCAACACTACGAGCAGTACTTC	CASSQHYEQYF
few	TRBD1	TRBV5-5	TRBJ1-1	TGTGCCAGCAGCTTGGTTGCAGGGGGGTACACTGAAGCTTTCTTT	CASSLVAGGYTEAFF
few	TRBD2	TRBV24-1	TRBJ2-1	TGTGCCACCAGTGACCCCCTAGCGGGAGGAGGGGATGAGCAGTTCTTC	CATSDPLAGGGDEQFF
.	TRBD1	TRBV28	TRBJ2-7	TGTGCCAGCAGCCCTAGTGACAGGGGATTCAGGGAGTACTTC	CASSPSDRGFREYF
once	.	TRBV6-6	TRBJ1-4	TGTGCCAGCAGCCCGACAGGCGGATCTAATGAAAAACTGTTTTTT	CASSPTGGSNEKLFF
.	.	TRBV6-5	TRBJ1-5	TGTGCCAGCAGCCGGAGATTAACTGGGAATCAGCCCCAGCATTTT	CASSRRLTGNQPQHF
.	.	TRBV10-3	TRBJ1-1	TGTGCCATCAGTGCGGGGGGGAACACTGAAGCTTTCTTT	CAISAGGNTEAFF
.	.	TRBV18	TRBJ1-2	TGTGCCAGCTCACCGACCCCGGACACCTTAACAAATGGCTACACCTTC	CASSPTPDTLTNGYTF
.	TRBD2	TRBV9	TRBJ2-7	TGTGCCAGCAGCGTCGGGACTAGCGGAACCTACGAGCAGTACTTC	CASSVGTSGTYEQYF
.	.	TRBV5-1	TRBJ2-7	TGCGCCAGCAGCCCCTCCGGCAGGGCCTCCTACGAGCAGTACTTC	CASSPSGRASYEQYF
.	.	TRBV7-2	TRBJ1-1	TGTGCCAGCAGCTTACAGGTCTCCATGAACACTGAAGCTTTCTTT	CASSLQVSMNTEAFF
once	.	TRBV7-6	TRBJ1-5	TGTGCCAGCAGCTTAGGTAATCCGGGGAGCAATCAGCCCCAGCATTTT	CASSLGNPGSNQPQHF
.	.	TRBV6-5	TRBJ2-7	TGTGCCAGCAGCCAGGAGGCCTACGAGCAGTACTTC	CASSQEAYEQYF
.	.	TRBV4-1	TRBJ1-4	TGCGCCAGCAGCCAGTTCACAGGGCCTCAGAATGAAAAACTGTTTTTT	CASSQFTGPQNEKLFF
.	.	TRBV19	TRBJ2-7	TGTGCCAGTAGTCGGACTGTCTCCTACGAGCAGTACTTC	CASSRTVSYEQYF
.	.	TRBV5-4	TRBJ2-1	TGTGCCAGCAGCCTAGACTCCAATGAGCAGTTCTTC	CASSLDSNEQFF
few	.	TRBV27	TRBJ1-4	TGTGCCAGCGGAATGCCGAATACCGGGTCCCCAAGGAAACTGTTTTTT	CASGMPNTGSPRKLFF
.	.	TRBV19	TRBJ1-2	TGTGCCAGTAGTATTCGGAGACCGGACAGAACCAGTCGAGGCTACACCTTC	CASSIRRPDRTSRGYTF
.	.	TRBV6-5	TRBJ1-1	TGTGCCAGCAGTTCCCGCGGGAACACTGAAGCTTTCTTT	CASSSRGNTEAFF
.	.	TRBV2	TRBJ1-1	TGTGCCAGCAAGGCAGGACAAGTCGGCACTGAAGCTTTCTTT	CASKAGQVGTEAFF
.	.	TRBV6-5	TRBJ2-3	TGTGCCAGCAGTACCTCAATGTCGGAGACAGATACGCAGTATTTT	CASSTSMSETDTQYF
once	.	TRBV6-5	TRBJ1-1	TGTGCCAGCAGTCCTTACAGGATCATGAACACTGAAGCTTTCTTT	CASSPYRIMNTEAFF
.	.	TRBV12-3/TRBV12-4	TRBJ2-7	TGTGCCAGCAGTTTCGGGGGCTACGAGCAGTACTTC	CASSFGGYEQYF
.	TRBD2	TRBV6-5	TRBJ2-1	TGTGCCAGCAGTTGGGGGACTAGCCCAATTGAGGGTGAGCAGTTCTTC	CASSWGTSPIEGEQFF
.	.	TRBV28	TRBJ1-2	TGTGCCAGCAGTCCGACAAACGGCTATGGCTACACCTTC	CASSPTNGYGYTF
.	.	TRBV19	TRBJ2-5	TGTGCCAGTAGTATAGTAGTCGGCAGTGGAGAAACCCAGTACTTC	CASSIVVGSGETQYF
.	.	TRBV11-3	TRBJ2-5	TGTGCCAGCAGCTTAGGATCAGGGGGGCAAGAGACCCAGTACTTC	CASSLGSGGQETQYF
few	.	TRBV5-1	TRBJ2-7	TGCGCCAGCAACCCTTACCCGGGTTCGAACTACGAGCAGTACTTC	CASNPYPGSNYEQYF
.	TRBD2	TRBV19	TRBJ2-7	TGTGCCAGTAGTATAAAGGCGGGACTAGCCTCGATCTACGAGCAGTACTTC	CASSIKAGLASIYEQYF
.	TRBD1	TRBV28	TRBJ1-2	TGTGCCAGCAGAGGTCTTTACCGGGACAGTGACCATAACTATGGCTACACCTTC	CASRGLYRDSDHNYGYTF
.	TRBD1	TRBV19	TRBJ1-2	TGTGCCAGTAGTATAGACGTAACCGGGACAGGGGTGTATGGCTACACCTTC	CASSIDVTGTGVYGYTF
.	TRBD1	TRBV9	TRBJ1-6	TGTGCCAGCAGCGTAGGTTGGGGACAGGGAGATTCACCCCTCCACTTT	CASSVGWGQGDSPLHF
.	.	TRBV5-4	TRBJ1-6	TGTGCCAGCAGCTTGGGTATTGAGGGCATCACCTCCCATTCACCCCTCCACTTT	CASSLGIEGITSHSPLHF